This record looks at one TCR beta chain sequence and its context. What it recognizes is unknown. Germline CDR1 LGHNT, CDR2 FRNRAP. The CDR3 contains 13 residues. V was pared by 2 bases and J by 7 bases, with 11 bases between. Profiled with immunoSEQ multiplex PCR; TCRdb holds only in-frame clones, not every one. The sample includes some 27,000 clones, around 81% of them seen just once. The sample originates from a study of lymphopenia after photon versus proton radiotherapy. The study, taken as a whole, reports: Photon-treated patients lost naive T cells and TCR diversity; proton-treated stayed stable.

J is TRBJ1-2 and V is TRBV12-5; a weak D match, TRBD1 (6 bases). This clonotype was sampled from a man aged 50 to 59 with gastric cancer. Here the sequenced sample was peripheral blood, taken from a patient treated with photon-based radiotherapy. The CDR3 reads CASGLRQGSGYTF. In DNA form, the CDR3 reads TGTGCTAGTGGTTTGCGGCAGGGGAGTGGCTACACCTTC.